This is a list of T cell receptor beta chains from one sample in a study of shared clonotypes between healthy human individuals. This table comes from immunoSEQ multiplex PCR, and its TCRdb copy is limited to in-frame clones, with some not included. The sample consists of roughly 1.4 million clones, 98% of them appearing once. The sequenced sample consisted of naive CD4+ T cells sorted from blood. These receptors were collected from a man aged 25 to 45 in good health. The CDR3 runs from the conserved cysteine through the conserved F or W. D genes are given only for firm matches. Expanded clones get a size class; other rows say once, few or many, or leave the size out.

j_call	clone_size	d_call	v_call	cdr3_nt	cdr3_aa
TRBJ2-6	.	TRBD1	TRBV18	TGTGCCAGCTCACCACCGGGACAGGGTGCTGGGGCCAACGTCCTGACTTTC	CASSPPGQGAGANVLTF
TRBJ2-2	.	TRBD2	TRBV5-5	TGTGCCAGCAGCTCACTTACTAGCGGGAGAGGCCCCGGGGAGCTGTTTTTT	CASSSLTSGRGPGELFF
TRBJ1-5	.	.	TRBV19	TGTGCCAGTAATTCCGGGGGACAGCCCCAGCATTTT	CASNSGGQPQHF
TRBJ2-7	.	.	TRBV12-2	TGTGCAAGTCGCTCCCCGGGCACGGGCGGCCCTACCCCCTACGAGCAGTACTTC	CASRSPGTGGPTPYEQYF
TRBJ2-5	.	.	TRBV7-9	TGTGCCAGCAGCCGCATGACTACCCCATGGGAGACCCAGTACTTC	CASSRMTTPWETQYF
TRBJ2-7	.	.	TRBV21-1	TGTGCCAGCAGCAAAGATCTTGACAGGGTGGAGCAGTACTTC	CASSKDLDRVEQYF
TRBJ2-1	.	TRBD1	TRBV29-1	TGCAGCGTTAATCCAGGGGGTGATGAGCAGTTCTTC	CSVNPGGDEQFF
TRBJ2-1	.	TRBD2	TRBV4-2	TGTGCCAGCAGCCAAGGGGCTAGCGGATCTTACAATGAGCAGTTCTTC	CASSQGASGSYNEQFF
TRBJ2-1	.	TRBD1	TRBV7-9	TGTGCCAGCAGCTCACCGGGGACAGGGTCATTTAGCTATGAGCAGTTCTTC	CASSSPGTGSFSYEQFF
TRBJ2-1	.	.	TRBV5-1	TGCGCCAGCAGCTCGGAGGGGCCCCAGGATGAGCAGTTCTTC	CASSSEGPQDEQFF
TRBJ2-3	.	.	TRBV27	TGTGCCAGCAGCCCCCAAGCGAGCGCAGATACGCAGTATTTT	CASSPQASADTQYF
TRBJ1-4	.	.	TRBV4-1	TGCGCCAGCAGCCAAGATCAACGACAGAGTAATGAAAAACTGTTTTTT	CASSQDQRQSNEKLFF
TRBJ2-2	.	TRBD1	TRBV6-1	TGTGCCAGCAGTGTAATCAGGGGGCGCGGATCCGGGGAGCTGTTTTTT	CASSVIRGRGSGELFF
TRBJ2-2	.	.	TRBV27	TGTGCCAGCACTTACTTCGGGGGACTTCGAGGGACCGGGGAGCTGTTTTTT	CASTYFGGLRGTGELFF
TRBJ2-5	.	TRBD2	TRBV5-1	TGCGCCAGCGGCCGCCTAGCGGGGTTACAAGAGACCCAGTACTTC	CASGRLAGLQETQYF
TRBJ2-3	.	TRBD2	TRBV6-5	TGTGCCAGCAACGAAGCGGGAGGACGTGCAGATACGCAGTATTTT	CASNEAGGRADTQYF
TRBJ1-4	.	.	TRBV28	TGTGCCAGCAGTTTAGGTTGGGGAGGGAATGAAAAACTGTTTTTT	CASSLGWGGNEKLFF
TRBJ1-4	.	TRBD1	TRBV7-8	TGTGCCAGCAGCTCCGTGTCCCGGGACAGGGGTCCCTTTAATGAAAAACTGTTTTTT	CASSSVSRDRGPFNEKLFF
TRBJ1-4	.	.	TRBV5-5	TGTGCCAGCAGCTTACAAATCCTCTCCGGAAAACTGTTTTTT	CASSLQILSGKLFF
TRBJ2-7	.	.	TRBV28	TGTGCCAGCAGTTCCGGACTTCACTACGAGCAGTACTTC	CASSSGLHYEQYF
TRBJ1-1	.	TRBD1	TRBV14	TGTGCCAGCAGCCTGGTAGGGACAGACCTGAACACTGAAGCTTTCTTT	CASSLVGTDLNTEAFF
TRBJ1-2	.	.	TRBV2	TGTGCCAGCAGTGAATACTTGATCGGGGGAAGGGGATCTAACTATGGCTACACCTTC	CASSEYLIGGRGSNYGYTF
TRBJ2-4	.	TRBD2	TRBV27	TGTGCCAGCAGTCCTCGGGGGGGCTTGAGGAACATTCAGTACTTC	CASSPRGGLRNIQYF
TRBJ2-5	.	TRBD2	TRBV9	TGTGCCAGCAGCGTAGCGCCCGCGGCTTTAGCGGGAGGGGCCCAGTACTTC	CASSVAPAALAGGAQYF
TRBJ2-5	.	.	TRBV29-1	TGCAGCGTTGCCGGAGCCCCGACACTGCAAGAGACCCAGTACTTC	CSVAGAPTLQETQYF
TRBJ2-1	.	.	TRBV19	TGTGCCAGTAGACACAGGGGGGGTTACAATGAGCAGTTCTTC	CASRHRGGYNEQFF
TRBJ1-4	.	.	TRBV19	TGTGCCAGTACCCCGGGCCCAACAGGGCCAGCCTATGAAAAACTGTTTTTT	CASTPGPTGPAYEKLFF
TRBJ1-2	.	.	TRBV9	TGTGCCAGCAGCGTAGTAGGGGGAGGTGGCTACACCTTC	CASSVVGGGGYTF
TRBJ1-1	.	.	TRBV30	TGTGCCTGTATAGGGGTGAACACTGAAGCTTTCTTT	CACIGVNTEAFF
TRBJ2-7	once	.	TRBV7-8	TGTGCCAGCAGCCCAAGCTCCTACGAGCAGTACTTC	CASSPSSYEQYF